Listed below are T cell receptor beta chains from one sample, sequenced in a study of T-cell reconstitution after alpha-beta-depleted transplantation in children. TCRdb reanalysed the PCR reads using MiXCR and keeps one entry per CDR3 protein. In the table there are 700,000 to 950,000 distinct CDR3 sequences, approximately 15% of which are singletons. Sequences were derived from PBMCs, mostly from graft donor cells, sampled 360 days after TCRalphabeta/CD19-depleted stem cell transplant. These receptors were taken from a male patient between 5 and 17 years old who had a stem cell transplant for acute lymphoblastic leukemia, so the T cells may come from the graft donor. The CDR3 runs from the conserved cysteine through the conserved F or W. D genes are given only for firm matches. Rows give clone size only sometimes, using once, few, many, or a class for an expanded clone.

clone_size	v_call	d_call	j_call	cdr3_nt	cdr3_aa
.	TRBV2	TRBD1	TRBJ2-1	TGTGCCAGCAGTCACGGGACAGGGTATATTGAGCAGTTCTTC	CASSHGTGYIEQFF
.	TRBV4-2	TRBD2	TRBJ2-7	TGTGCCACCGGACTAGCGGGAACCTACGAGCAGTACTTC	CATGLAGTYEQYF
few	TRBV29-1	TRBD2	TRBJ2-1	TGCAGCGTTGAAGATGGGACTAGCGGGAGATACAATGAGCAGTTCTTC	CSVEDGTSGRYNEQFF
.	TRBV5-1	.	TRBJ1-2	TGCGCCAGCAGCGGCGTGGGCCCAGGTTCTGGCTACACCTTC	CASSGVGPGSGYTF
.	TRBV10-2	.	TRBJ2-3	TGCGCCAGCAGTGACAGGAGGGGAGATACGCAGTATTTT	CASSDRRGDTQYF
.	TRBV5-1	.	TRBJ1-1	TGCGCCAGCAGCTTGGAGCTAGGGAACACTGAAGCTTTCTTT	CASSLELGNTEAFF
few	TRBV20-1	.	TRBJ1-2	TGCAGTGCTAGAGTCTGGACGGCTCCTAACTATGGCTACACCTTC	CSARVWTAPNYGYTF
many	TRBV5-1	.	TRBJ1-1	TGTGCCAGCAGTTTCTCTCCGAACACTGAAGCTTTCTTT	CASSFSPNTEAFF
many	TRBV5-1	.	TRBJ2-5	TGCGCCAGCAGCTTGTATCCGGGGGAAGAGACCCAGTACTTC	CASSLYPGEETQYF
few	TRBV7-8	.	TRBJ2-1	TGTGCCAGCAGCCTAAGGAGGGCAGGGGTGAATGAGCAGTTCTTC	CASSLRRAGVNEQFF
.	TRBV5-1	.	TRBJ2-1	TGCGCCAGCAGCTTGAAGAGCTTCTCCTACAATGAGCAGTTCTTC	CASSLKSFSYNEQFF
.	TRBV9	.	TRBJ2-3	TGTGCCAGCAGCGTGGCCTATGATACGCAGTATTTT	CASSVAYDTQYF
few	TRBV29-1	TRBD2	TRBJ2-1	TGCAGCGTGTGGACTAGCGGGAATGAGCAGTTCTTC	CSVWTSGNEQFF
.	TRBV27	.	TRBJ2-6	TGTGCCAGCAGTTTCGACAGTCACTCTGGGGCCAACGTCCTGACTTTC	CASSFDSHSGANVLTF
few	TRBV14	TRBD1	TRBJ2-1	TGTGCCAGCAGCTACTCCGACAGGGGCGGGTACAATGAGCAGTTCTTC	CASSYSDRGGYNEQFF
.	TRBV12-3/TRBV12-4	.	TRBJ1-2	TGTGCCAGCAGTTTTAGCGGTAGGGGGGCTTATGGCTACACCTTC	CASSFSGRGAYGYTF
many	TRBV5-1	.	TRBJ1-2	TGCGCCAGCAGCTTGGAATTTACAGGCCACTATGGCTACACCTTC	CASSLEFTGHYGYTF
many	TRBV29-1	.	TRBJ2-7	TGCAGCGTTGTAGAGACTCCCGACTCCTACGAGCAGTACTTC	CSVVETPDSYEQYF
.	TRBV6-5	TRBD1	TRBJ2-7	TGTGCCAGCAGTTACGGACAGGGGGATTACGAGCAGTACTTC	CASSYGQGDYEQYF
.	TRBV4-1	.	TRBJ2-1	TGCGCCAGCAGCCAGCCCAAGACTAGGTTCAGCTCCTACAATGAGCAGTTCTTC	CASSQPKTRFSSYNEQFF
few	TRBV7-9	.	TRBJ2-7	TGTGCCAGCAGCTCCCCGGGGACAAAATGGGACGAGCAGTACTTC	CASSSPGTKWDEQYF
.	TRBV6-1	.	TRBJ2-2	TGTGCCAGCAACCCGGGAAACACCGGGGAGCTGTTTTTT	CASNPGNTGELFF
many	TRBV5-1	.	TRBJ2-1	TGCGCCAGCAGCTTCAGGGGGGATGAGCAGTTCTTC	CASSFRGDEQFF
few	TRBV20-1	TRBD2	TRBJ2-3	TGCAGTGCTAGTTCTAGCGGGAGGGCTAGCACAGATACGCAGTATTTT	CSASSSGRASTDTQYF
.	TRBV7-9	TRBD1	TRBJ2-7	TGTGCCAGCAGCCCTGCCCCGGGACAGGGCTACGAGCAGTACTTC	CASSPAPGQGYEQYF
.	TRBV12-3/TRBV12-4	.	TRBJ1-4	TGTGCCAGCAGTTATCAGGCTCGAACTAATGAAAAACTGTTTTTT	CASSYQARTNEKLFF
.	TRBV20-1	.	TRBJ2-3	TGCAGTGATATGTCGGCGGGTACGCAGTATTTT	CSDMSAGTQYF